A selection of T cell receptor beta chains follows, all from one sample in a study of blood T cells in healthy people across ages. One entry per CDR3 protein, called by TCRdb with MiXCR from the 5' RACE reads. The sample lists 1.5 million to 2 million distinct CDR3 sequences; around 42% were seen once. The sequenced sample was blood. The origin of the receptors is a human donor in good health. CDR3s include the opening cysteine and the closing phenylalanine or tryptophan. Fields, in order: J gene, D gene, V gene, clone size, CDR3 DNA, CDR3 protein. A D gene is named only where the DNA matches it firmly. Clone size is given for some rows only: seen once, a few or many times, or a class if the clone is expanded.

TRBJ2-1 . TRBV29-1 . TGCAGCGTTGACGGAGGCAGGGGGGTTTACAATGAGCAGTTCTTC CSVDGGRGVYNEQFF
TRBJ2-5 TRBD1 TRBV28 . TGTGCCAGCAGTTTACAAACCGGGACAGGGTTAGGGGAGACCCAGTACTTC CASSLQTGTGLGETQYF
TRBJ2-3 . TRBV5-1 . TGCGCCAGCAGCTCCACGCTCTCAGATACGCAGTATTTT CASSSTLSDTQYF
TRBJ2-5 . TRBV12-3/TRBV12-4 . TGTGCCAGCAGTTTAGCGGGGGGCCCGAGACAAGAGACCCAGTACTTC CASSLAGGPRQETQYF
TRBJ2-1 . TRBV3-1 few TGTGCCAGCAGCCAGGGACCGGGACAGCAGTTCTTC CASSQGPGQQFF
TRBJ1-2 TRBD1 TRBV6-5 . TGTGCCAGCAGCCCGGGACAGGGGGTTCTTTATGGCTACACCTTC CASSPGQGVLYGYTF
TRBJ2-1 . TRBV7-3 . TGTGCCAGCAGCTCCGGACAGATATACTACAATGAGCAGTTCTTC CASSSGQIYYNEQFF
TRBJ2-1 . TRBV5-1 . TGCGCCAGCAGCTTGGGAGGGGCCACCAATGAGCAGTTCTTC CASSLGGATNEQFF
TRBJ2-2 . TRBV5-1 . TGCGCCAGCAGCTTAACAGGGTTCACCGGGGAGCTGTTTTTT CASSLTGFTGELFF
TRBJ2-5 . TRBV7-6 few TGTGCCAGCAGCCAGACAGAGGTGGAGACCCAGTACTTC CASSQTEVETQYF
TRBJ1-6 . TRBV3-1 . TGTGCCAGCAGTCACCCCCAGGGGACAACAAATTCACCCCTCCACTTT CASSHPQGTTNSPLHF
TRBJ2-1 . TRBV5-1 . TGCGCCAGCAGCTACTCGACTCCCGAAGAGACCCAGTTCTTC CASSYSTPEETQFF
TRBJ2-7 . TRBV7-2 . TGTACCAGCAGCTTAGGGGTAGGGGGCTCCTACGAGCAGTACTTC CTSSLGVGGSYEQYF
TRBJ2-1 TRBD2 TRBV4-2 few TGTGCCAGCAGCCAAGACAGCGGGGGGGCCAGAGAGCAGTTCTTC CASSQDSGGAREQFF
TRBJ2-1 . TRBV7-2 few TGTGCCAGCAGCCTCCTCAGGGTAACCTACAATGAGCAGTTCTTC CASSLLRVTYNEQFF
TRBJ1-1 TRBD1 TRBV12-3/TRBV12-4 . TGTGCCAGCAGAGCCTCGAACAGGGGGGACACTGAAGCTTTCTTT CASRASNRGDTEAFF
TRBJ2-3 . TRBV24-1 few TGTGCCACCAGTGGCCCGTTCCCGGATACGCAGTATTTT CATSGPFPDTQYF
TRBJ1-6 . TRBV12-3/TRBV12-4 few TGTGCCAGCAGTTTAGGGTCCATCGCACCCCTCCACTTT CASSLGSIAPLHF
TRBJ2-5 . TRBV20-1 few TGCAGTGCTAGTGGGGGGAGGAGAGAGACCCAGTACTTC CSASGGRRETQYF
TRBJ2-5 TRBD1 TRBV11-2 . TGTGCCAGCCGTGAAGTGTGGGGACAGGAGGAGCAGTACTTC CASREVWGQEEQYF
TRBJ1-2 TRBD1 TRBV11-1 . TGTGCCAGCAGCCCAGGGGGCGACTTTGGTCCCAACTATGGCTACACCTTC CASSPGGDFGPNYGYTF
TRBJ2-2 TRBD2 TRBV11-2 . TGTGCCAGCAGCTTCACAGCGGGGCCCCTCTCCGGGGAGCTGTTTTTT CASSFTAGPLSGELFF
TRBJ1-2 . TRBV20-1 few TGCAGTGCTAGAGGCCAGAAGCTTTCTGGCTACACCTTC CSARGQKLSGYTF
TRBJ2-3 . TRBV5-1 . TGCGCCAGCAGCTTGTTTTTCCTAGGGGTAGATACGCAGTATTTT CASSLFFLGVDTQYF
TRBJ2-7 . TRBV6-5 many TGTGCCAGCAGCTCGACAGGCGAGAGCTCCTACGAGCAGTACTTC CASSSTGESSYEQYF
TRBJ2-7 TRBD2 TRBV6-2/TRBV6-3 . TGTGCCAGCAGGAAGGCGGGGGGCCACTACGAGCAGTACTTC CASRKAGGHYEQYF
TRBJ1-1 TRBD1 TRBV13 . TGTGCCAGCAGCCAGCCGGACAGGGGGAACACTGAAGCTTTCTTT CASSQPDRGNTEAFF
TRBJ2-5 . TRBV3-1 . TGCGCCAGCAGCCAAGGCGTGGTGAGGGAGACCCAGTACTTC CASSQGVVRETQYF
TRBJ2-5 TRBD1 TRBV28 . TGTGCCAGCGGAAGAGGGACAGGAGAGACCCAGTACTTC CASGRGTGETQYF
TRBJ2-7 . TRBV12-3/TRBV12-4 few TGTGCCAGCAGTTTAGCGCAGGGCACAGCATTCTACGAGCAGTACTTC CASSLAQGTAFYEQYF
TRBJ1-1 TRBD1 TRBV5-1 few TGCGCCAGCAGGTGGGGACAGGAGAACACTGAAGCTTTCTTT CASRWGQENTEAFF
TRBJ2-5 TRBD1 TRBV20-1 few TGCAGTGCAACTCCCGGGACAGGGAACCAAGAGACCCAGTACTTC CSATPGTGNQETQYF
TRBJ1-2 . TRBV15 few TGTGCCACCAGCAGAGATTTGGGGACTCCCTATGGCTACACCTTC CATSRDLGTPYGYTF
TRBJ1-1 . TRBV6-5 few TGTGCCAGCAGTTACTCGACGGGGGAAGTGGACACTGAAGCTTTCTTT CASSYSTGEVDTEAFF
TRBJ1-2 TRBD1 TRBV7-2 . TGTGCCAGCAGCAGAGGACAGGGTCGTAACTATGGCTACACCTTC CASSRGQGRNYGYTF
TRBJ1-1 . TRBV6-6 . TGTGCCAGCAGTTACTCGGGGCGAGGTGAGGGGTTCACTGAAGCTTTCTTT CASSYSGRGEGFTEAFF
TRBJ1-5 TRBD1 TRBV27 . TGTGCCAGCAGTGAAAAAACAGGGGGCGGCAATCAGCCCCAGCATTTT CASSEKTGGGNQPQHF
TRBJ1-2 . TRBV28 . TGTGCCACCACAGGGTACGGCTATGGCTACACCTTC CATTGYGYGYTF
TRBJ2-2 . TRBV9 . TGTGCCAGCAGCGTAGACCCCGATGGGGAGCTGTTTTTT CASSVDPDGELFF
TRBJ2-5 . TRBV3-1 . TGTGCCAGCAGCCCCCCAGGGGTAAAAGAGACCCAGTACTTC CASSPPGVKETQYF
TRBJ2-1 . TRBV11-2 . TGTGCCAGCAGCCCTATCCGCATGAGCAATGAGCAGTTCTTC CASSPIRMSNEQFF
TRBJ2-1 TRBD2 TRBV7-2 . TGTGCCAGCAGCTCAGACCGACTAGCCAGAAACTACAATGAGCAGTTCTTC CASSSDRLARNYNEQFF
TRBJ1-2 . TRBV27 . TGTGCCAGCAGCCGGAGGGGGGACAACTATGGCTACACCTTC CASSRRGDNYGYTF
TRBJ1-2 . TRBV7-8 . TGTGCCAGCAGCTTAAAGGGTCCTCGCTATGGCTACACCTTC CASSLKGPRYGYTF
TRBJ1-2 . TRBV28 . TGTGCCAGCAGTTTAGGGGGCAGACATAACTATGGCTACACCTTC CASSLGGRHNYGYTF
TRBJ2-7 . TRBV7-2 many TGTGCCAGCAGCTTTCCTGCCTACGAGCAGTACTTC CASSFPAYEQYF
TRBJ1-2 . TRBV12-3/TRBV12-4 few TGTGCCAGCAGTATCTCTCGTAACTATGGCTACACCTTC CASSISRNYGYTF
TRBJ2-7 TRBD2 TRBV4-1 . TGCGCCAGCAGCCTAGCACCGGGACTAGACCCCTACGAGCAGTACTTC CASSLAPGLDPYEQYF
TRBJ2-3 . TRBV5-1 few TGCGCCAGCAGCTTAGAAGAAGGGGGATTGGATACGCAGTATTTT CASSLEEGGLDTQYF
TRBJ1-1 . TRBV29-1 . TGCAGCGTTGGGACGACAGCCAAGAACACTGAAGCTTTCTTT CSVGTTAKNTEAFF
TRBJ2-7 TRBD1 TRBV20-1 . TGCAGTGCCCCTTCTCTAGCAGGGGGAAACAATGAGCAGTACTTC CSAPSLAGGNNEQYF
TRBJ2-5 TRBD1 TRBV12-3/TRBV12-4 . TGTGCCAGCGGAAGATCGGGACAGCAAGAGACCCAGTACTTC CASGRSGQQETQYF
TRBJ1-1 . TRBV29-1 . TGCAGCACCATAGGCGGCGGGCAGTCGAACACTGAAGCTTTCTTT CSTIGGGQSNTEAFF
TRBJ1-5 . TRBV15 . TGTGCCACCAGCAGTTCCAGGTTAAGGCCCCAGCATTTT CATSSSRLRPQHF
TRBJ1-2 . TRBV7-9 . TGTGCCAGCAGCTATACCCCGACACGTCTTTCCTATGGCTACACCTTC CASSYTPTRLSYGYTF
TRBJ2-4 TRBD2 TRBV7-2 few TGTGCCAGCAGCTTCCTAGCGGGGGGGCCCCAAAACATTCAGTACTTC CASSFLAGGPQNIQYF
TRBJ2-7 TRBD2 TRBV4-3 few TGCGCCAGCAGCCAAGGTACTAGCGGACAATACGAGCAGTACTTC CASSQGTSGQYEQYF
TRBJ1-4 . TRBV5-1 . TGCGCCAGCAGCCCTTCATTGACTTACGAAAAACTGTTTTTT CASSPSLTYEKLFF